A selection of T cell receptor beta chains follows, all from one sample in a study of shared clonotypes between healthy human individuals. The assay was immunoSEQ multiplex PCR, and TCRdb's table has in-frame clones only and misses some. Of some 500,000 clones in the sample, approximately 94% were seen once. Sequenced: naive CD4+ T cells sorted from blood. The receptors were gathered from a woman between 25 and 40 years old in good health. The CDR3 runs from the conserved cysteine through the conserved F or W. The D gene is left open where the match is weak. Clone size is stated in some rows and not others, as once, few, many or a class when expanded.

NA,TRBJ2-7,once,TRBV28,CASSPGSRGRLHEQYF,TGTGCCAGCAGCCCAGGGTCACGGGGGCGCCTCCACGAGCAGTACTTC
TRBD1,TRBJ1-5,once,TRBV7-8,CASSAGTGGYQPQHF,TGTGCCAGCAGCGCCGGGACAGGGGGGTATCAGCCCCAGCATTTT
NA,TRBJ1-1,NA,TRBV7-2,CASSLGGKNTEAFF,TGTGCCAGCAGCTTAGGTGGTAAAAACACTGAAGCTTTCTTT
TRBD2,TRBJ2-2,NA,TRBV4-1,CASSLIAGEGTGELFF,TGCGCCAGCAGCCTCATAGCGGGAGAGGGAACCGGGGAGCTGTTTTTT
NA,TRBJ2-1,NA,TRBV7-2,CASSLAAPQRGNEQFF,TGTGCCAGCAGCTTAGCGGCCCCCCAGCGCGGGAATGAGCAGTTCTTC
NA,TRBJ2-3,NA,TRBV6-1,CASSVRGGRTDTQYF,TGTGCCAGCAGTGTGAGGGGGGGCCGCACAGATACGCAGTATTTT
NA,TRBJ2-1,NA,TRBV6-5,CASSSPRRDYNEQFF,TGTGCCAGCAGTTCCCCCCGCAGAGACTACAATGAGCAGTTCTTC
NA,TRBJ1-1,NA,TRBV7-9,CASSLNRDTEAFF,TGTGCCAGCAGCTTAAATAGGGACACTGAAGCTTTCTTT
TRBD2,TRBJ2-1,NA,TRBV28,CASSLSGAGGLANEQFF,TGTGCCAGCAGTTTAAGTGGGGCGGGAGGGCTTGCCAATGAGCAGTTCTTC
NA,TRBJ1-1,few,TRBV27,CASSLSLLNTEAFF,TGTGCCAGCAGTCTATCCCTATTGAACACTGAAGCTTTCTTT
TRBD1,TRBJ1-2,NA,TRBV28,CASSPPLGTGANYGYTF,TGTGCCAGCAGTCCCCCGCTGGGGACAGGGGCTAACTATGGCTACACCTTC
TRBD2,TRBJ2-2,NA,TRBV7-3,CASSFTAGGWTGELFF,TGTGCCAGCAGCTTCACGGCGGGAGGGTGGACCGGGGAGCTGTTTTTT
NA,TRBJ1-1,NA,TRBV18,CASSLKKDRNTEAFF,TGTGCCAGCTCACTGAAGAAGGACAGGAACACTGAAGCTTTCTTT
NA,TRBJ1-5,NA,TRBV7-2,CASSTTGTTNQPQHF,TGTGCCAGCAGCACAACCGGGACAACGAATCAGCCCCAGCATTTT
TRBD2,TRBJ2-1,NA,TRBV4-1,CASSRGAGEQFF,TGCGCCAGCAGCCGAGGAGCGGGGGAGCAGTTCTTC
NA,TRBJ1-3,NA,TRBV28,CASSFRVVAGNTIYF,TGTGCCAGCAGTTTTCGGGTAGTCGCGGGAAACACCATATATTTT
NA,TRBJ1-3,NA,TRBV2,CASSDLGISGNTIYF,TGTGCCAGCAGTGACCTAGGGATCTCTGGAAACACCATATATTTT
NA,TRBJ2-7,NA,TRBV11-2,CASSGSYEQYF,TGTGCCAGCAGCGGCTCCTACGAGCAGTACTTC
NA,TRBJ2-4,NA,TRBV5-8,CASSLLDSSLTKNIQYF,TGTGCCAGCAGCTTGCTAGACAGCTCTCTAACCAAAAACATTCAGTACTTC
NA,TRBJ1-2,NA,TRBV18,CASSPRGEDGYTF,TGTGCCAGCTCACCACGGGGTGAGGATGGCTACACCTTC
NA,TRBJ1-1,NA,TRBV18,CASSPGTMATEAFF,TGTGCCAGCTCACCAGGCACTATGGCCACTGAAGCTTTCTTT
TRBD2,TRBJ2-5,once,TRBV5-4,CASSPDLAGARETQYF,TGTGCCAGCAGCCCAGATTTAGCGGGAGCGCGTGAGACCCAGTACTTC
NA,TRBJ1-5,NA,TRBV4-1,CASSQGRPLYSNQPQHF,TGCGCCAGCAGCCAAGGGAGACCCCTTTATAGCAATCAGCCCCAGCATTTT
TRBD1,TRBJ2-1,NA,TRBV6-5,CASSYDGRTGENQEFF,TGTGCCAGCAGTTACGATGGGCGGACAGGGGAGAATCAGGAGTTCTTC
NA,TRBJ2-2,once,TRBV4-1,CASRQWGNTGELFF,TGCGCCAGCAGGCAATGGGGGAACACCGGGGAGCTGTTTTTT
NA,TRBJ1-2,NA,TRBV18,CASSQTGTNYGYTF,TGTGCCAGCTCACAGACAGGCACTAACTATGGCTACACCTTC
NA,TRBJ2-7,once,TRBV27,CATDREVIGHEQYF,TGTGCCACCGACAGGGAGGTTATCGGGCACGAGCAGTACTTC
NA,TRBJ1-1,NA,TRBV9,CASRGLNTEAFF,TGTGCCAGCAGGGGGTTAAACACTGAAGCTTTCTTT
NA,TRBJ2-1,once,TRBV6-5,CASRRTRNSYNEQFF,TGTGCCAGCAGACGAACTAGGAACTCCTACAATGAGCAGTTCTTC
TRBD1,TRBJ2-3,NA,TRBV11-2,CASSSRMGQPSTDTQYF,TGTGCCAGCAGCTCACGTATGGGACAGCCTAGCACAGATACGCAGTATTTT
NA,TRBJ1-2,NA,TRBV6-5,CASSPNVGGAYGYTF,TGTGCCAGCAGTCCAAACGTGGGGGGCGCATATGGCTACACCTTC
NA,TRBJ1-2,NA,TRBV28,CATEEDYGYTF,TGTGCCACCGAGGAGGACTATGGCTACACCTTC
NA,TRBJ2-7,once,TRBV6-1,CASRRDNSYEQYF,TGTGCCAGCAGGCGGGACAACTCCTACGAGCAGTACTTC
NA,TRBJ2-2,NA,TRBV6-5,CASRSANTGELFF,TGTGCCAGCCGAAGCGCGAACACCGGGGAGCTGTTTTTT
NA,TRBJ1-5,NA,TRBV9,CASSVVPKGNQPQHF,TGTGCCAGCAGCGTAGTCCCGAAAGGTAATCAGCCCCAGCATTTT
NA,TRBJ2-7,once,TRBV6-5,CASSKAASYEQYF,TGTGCCAGCAGTAAGGCAGCGAGCTACGAGCAGTACTTC
TRBD2,TRBJ2-1,NA,TRBV7-7,CASSDTAGNEQFF,TGTGCCAGCAGCGACACAGCGGGAAATGAGCAGTTCTTC
NA,TRBJ2-3,NA,TRBV5-4,CASSSRGSLFDTQYF,TGTGCCAGCAGCTCCCGGGGTAGCCTTTTCGATACGCAGTATTTT
NA,TRBJ1-3,NA,TRBV2,CASSPTGNTIYF,TGTGCCAGCAGTCCTACTGGAAACACCATATATTTT
NA,TRBJ1-1,NA,TRBV27,CASSLLGQADTEAFF,TGTGCCAGCAGTTTATTGGGTCAGGCGGACACTGAAGCTTTCTTT
NA,TRBJ2-5,NA,TRBV5-1,CASSLSWLETQYF,TGCGCCAGCAGCTTGTCGTGGCTAGAGACCCAGTACTTC
NA,TRBJ1-6,NA,TRBV2,CASSVGREHSPLHF,TGTGCCAGCAGTGTGGGCAGGGAGCATTCACCCCTCCACTTT
NA,TRBJ2-5,NA,TRBV6-1,CASSEALAKYQYF,TGTGCCAGCAGTGAAGCCCTAGCGAAATATCAGTACTTC
NA,TRBJ1-2,NA,TRBV27,CASSHPGRGEDGYTF,TGTGCCAGCAGTCACCCCGGGCGGGGGGAGGATGGCTACACCTTC
TRBD2,TRBJ2-3,NA,TRBV5-1,CASRLSGSLSDTQYF,TGCGCCAGCAGGCTGAGCGGGAGTTTGTCAGATACGCAGTATTTT
TRBD1,TRBJ1-1,NA,TRBV5-1,CASSARDREDNTEAFF,TGCGCCAGCAGCGCCCGGGACAGGGAGGACAACACTGAAGCTTTCTTT
NA,TRBJ1-5,NA,TRBV28,CASRGGGGGQPQHF,TGTGCCAGCAGAGGTGGGGGCGGGGGTCAGCCCCAGCATTTT
NA,TRBJ1-4,NA,TRBV5-1,CASSFAGRTNEKLFF,TGCGCCAGCAGCTTCGCAGGCAGAACTAATGAAAAACTGTTTTTT
TRBD1,TRBJ2-7,NA,TRBV5-1,CASSPLTGQASYEQYF,TGCGCCAGCAGCCCCCTGACAGGGCAAGCCTCCTACGAGCAGTACTTC
NA,TRBJ2-7,NA,TRBV11-3,CASSLNSGFGYEQYF,TGTGCCAGCAGCTTAAATTCAGGTTTTGGCTACGAGCAGTACTTC
TRBD2,TRBJ2-2,NA,TRBV27,CASSRQSLAGGPSGELFF,TGTGCCAGCAGTCGCCAGTCACTAGCGGGAGGGCCTTCCGGGGAGCTGTTTTTT
NA,TRBJ2-1,NA,TRBV19,CASRQGGGGNEQFF,TGTGCCAGTAGGCAAGGGGGGGGAGGGAATGAGCAGTTCTTC
NA,TRBJ2-3,NA,TRBV30,CAWSGVAGGLDTQYF,TGTGCCTGGAGCGGCGTGGCAGGGGGGCTTGATACGCAGTATTTT
TRBD2,TRBJ2-2,NA,TRBV6-5,CASSYVAGAGTGELFF,TGTGCCAGCAGTTACGTAGCGGGAGCGGGAACCGGGGAGCTGTTTTTT
NA,TRBJ2-2,NA,TRBV7-3,CASSLTRRSGELFF,TGTGCCAGCAGCTTAACGCGTAGGTCCGGGGAGCTGTTTTTT